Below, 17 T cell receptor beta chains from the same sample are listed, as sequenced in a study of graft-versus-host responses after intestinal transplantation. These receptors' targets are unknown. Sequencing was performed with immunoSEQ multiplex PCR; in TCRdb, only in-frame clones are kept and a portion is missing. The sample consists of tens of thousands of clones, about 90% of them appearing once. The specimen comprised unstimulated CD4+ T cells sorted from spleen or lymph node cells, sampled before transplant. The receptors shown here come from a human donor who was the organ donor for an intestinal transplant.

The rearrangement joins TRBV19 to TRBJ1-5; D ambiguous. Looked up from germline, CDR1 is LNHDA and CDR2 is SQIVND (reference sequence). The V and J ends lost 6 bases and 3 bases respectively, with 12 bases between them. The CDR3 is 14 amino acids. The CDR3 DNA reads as TGTGCCAGTAGGAAGGACCGATTCAATCAGCCCCAGCATTTT. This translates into CASRKDRFNQPQHF. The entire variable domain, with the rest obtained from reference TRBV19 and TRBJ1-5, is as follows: DGGITQSPKYLFRKEGQNVTLSCEQNLNHDAMYWYRQDPGQGLRLIYYSQIVNDFQKGDIAEGYSVSREKKESFPLTVTSAQKNPTAFYLCASRKDRFNQPQHFGDGTRLSIL.

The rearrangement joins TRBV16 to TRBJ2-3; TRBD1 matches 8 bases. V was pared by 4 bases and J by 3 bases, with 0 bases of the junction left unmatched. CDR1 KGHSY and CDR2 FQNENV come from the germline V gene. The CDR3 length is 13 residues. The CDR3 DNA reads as TGTGCCAGCAGCCGACAGGGGACAGATACGCAGTATTTT. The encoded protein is CASSRQGTDTQYF.

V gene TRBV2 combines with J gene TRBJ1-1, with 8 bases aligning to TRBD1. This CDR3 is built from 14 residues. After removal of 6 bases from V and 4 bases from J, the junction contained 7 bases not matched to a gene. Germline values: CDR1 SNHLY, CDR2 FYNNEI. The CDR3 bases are TGTGCCAGCAGCATACAGGGGGGGGTCACTGAAGCTTTCTTT. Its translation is CASSIQGGVTEAFF.

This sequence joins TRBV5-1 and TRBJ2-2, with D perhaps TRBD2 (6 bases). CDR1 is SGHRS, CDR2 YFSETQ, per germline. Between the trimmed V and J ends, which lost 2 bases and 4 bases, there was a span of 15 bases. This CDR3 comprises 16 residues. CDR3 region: CASSFTGVFSTGELFF. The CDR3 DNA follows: TGCGCCAGCAGCTTTACGGGAGTTTTTAGCACCGGGGAGCTGTTTTTT.

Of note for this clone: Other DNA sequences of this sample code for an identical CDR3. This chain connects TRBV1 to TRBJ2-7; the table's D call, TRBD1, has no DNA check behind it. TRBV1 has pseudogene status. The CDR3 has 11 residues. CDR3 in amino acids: CVTGLFYEQYF. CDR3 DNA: TGCGTCACAGGGCTATTCTACGAGCAGTACTTT.

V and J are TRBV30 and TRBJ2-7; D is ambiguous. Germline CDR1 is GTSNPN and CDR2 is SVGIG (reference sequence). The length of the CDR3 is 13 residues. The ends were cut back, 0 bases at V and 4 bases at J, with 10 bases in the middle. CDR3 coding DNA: TGTGCCTGGAGTGTAGAACAGTTATACGAGCAGTACTTC. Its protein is CAWSVEQLYEQYF.

The CDR3 is CASSNTRTAYEQYF. In nucleotides, the CDR3 is TGTGCCAGCAGTAATACCCGGACAGCCTACGAGCAGTACTTC. The chain joins TRBV6-6 to TRBJ2-7, with D possibly being TRBD1 (6 bases). The V end was cut by 5 bases, the J end by 2 bases, with 13 bases between. The CDR3 contains 14 residues. Germline loops: CDR1 MNHNY, CDR2 SVGAGI (reference sequence).

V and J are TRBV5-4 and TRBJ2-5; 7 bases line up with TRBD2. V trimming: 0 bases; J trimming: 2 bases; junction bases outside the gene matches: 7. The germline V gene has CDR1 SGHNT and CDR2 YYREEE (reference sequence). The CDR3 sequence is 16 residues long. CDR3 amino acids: CASSLGGRGAQETQYF. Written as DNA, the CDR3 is TGTGCCAGCAGCTTGGGCGGGAGAGGGGCTCAAGAGACCCAGTACTTC.

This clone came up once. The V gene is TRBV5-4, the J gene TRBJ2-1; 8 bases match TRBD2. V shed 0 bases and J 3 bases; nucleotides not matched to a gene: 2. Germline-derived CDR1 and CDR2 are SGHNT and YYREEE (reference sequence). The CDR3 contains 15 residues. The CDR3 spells CASSLDGRGYNEQFF. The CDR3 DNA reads TGTGCCAGCAGCTTGGACGGGAGGGGCTACAATGAGCAGTTCTTC.

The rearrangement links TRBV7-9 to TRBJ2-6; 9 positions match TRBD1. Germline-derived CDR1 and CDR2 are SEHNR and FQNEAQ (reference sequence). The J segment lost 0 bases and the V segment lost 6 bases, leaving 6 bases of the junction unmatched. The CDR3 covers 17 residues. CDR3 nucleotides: TGTGCCAGCAGGGAACTGGGACAGGGCTCTGGGGCCAACGTCCTGACTTTC. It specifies CASRELGQGSGANVLTF.

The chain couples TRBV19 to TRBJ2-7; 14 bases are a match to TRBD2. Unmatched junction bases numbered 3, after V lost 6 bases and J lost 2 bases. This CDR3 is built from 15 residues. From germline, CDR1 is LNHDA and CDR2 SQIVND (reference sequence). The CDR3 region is CASSQGLAGAYEQYF. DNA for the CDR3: TGTGCCAGTAGCCAGGGACTAGCGGGAGCCTACGAGCAGTACTTC.

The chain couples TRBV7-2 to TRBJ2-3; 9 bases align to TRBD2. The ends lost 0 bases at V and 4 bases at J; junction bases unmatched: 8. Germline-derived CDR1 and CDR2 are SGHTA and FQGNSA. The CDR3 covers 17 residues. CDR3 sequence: CASSLASSGREPDTQYF. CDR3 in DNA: TGTGCCAGCAGCTTAGCGAGTAGCGGGAGAGAGCCAGATACGCAGTATTTT.

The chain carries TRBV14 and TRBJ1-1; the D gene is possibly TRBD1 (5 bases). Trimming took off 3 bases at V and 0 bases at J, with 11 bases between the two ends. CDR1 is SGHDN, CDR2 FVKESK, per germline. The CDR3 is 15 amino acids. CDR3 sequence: CASSHWDGMNTEAFF. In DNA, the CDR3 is TGTGCCAGCAGCCACTGGGACGGGATGAACACTGAAGCTTTCTTT.

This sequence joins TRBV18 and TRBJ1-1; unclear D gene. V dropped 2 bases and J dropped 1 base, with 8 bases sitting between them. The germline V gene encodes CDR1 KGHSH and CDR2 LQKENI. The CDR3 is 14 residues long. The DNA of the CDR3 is TGTGCCAGCTCACCAGTTCCGGAGAACACTGAAGCTTTCTTT. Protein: CASSPVPENTEAFF.

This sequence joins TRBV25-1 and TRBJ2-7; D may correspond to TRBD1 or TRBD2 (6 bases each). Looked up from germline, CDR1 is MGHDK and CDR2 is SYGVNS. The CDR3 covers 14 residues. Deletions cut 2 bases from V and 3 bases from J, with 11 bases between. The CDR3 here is CASSETGGGYEQYF. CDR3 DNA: TGTGCCAGCAGTGAAACAGGAGGGGGCTACGAGCAGTACTTC.

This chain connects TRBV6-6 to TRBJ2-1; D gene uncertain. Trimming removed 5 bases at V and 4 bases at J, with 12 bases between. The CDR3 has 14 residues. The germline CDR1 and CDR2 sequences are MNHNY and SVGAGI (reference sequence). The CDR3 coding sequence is TGTGCCAGCAGTAATATAGGGAAGTACAATGAGCAGTTCTTC. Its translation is CASSNIGKYNEQFF.

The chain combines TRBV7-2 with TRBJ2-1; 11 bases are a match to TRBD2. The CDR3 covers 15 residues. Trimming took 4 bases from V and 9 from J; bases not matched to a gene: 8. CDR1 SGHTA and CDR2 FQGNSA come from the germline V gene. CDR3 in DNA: TGTGCCAGCAGCTCACTAGCGGGAGAGGTAAGTGAGCAGTTCTTC. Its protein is CASSSLAGEVSEQFF. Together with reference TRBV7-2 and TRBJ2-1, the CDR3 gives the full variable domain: GAGVSQSPSNKVTEKGKDVELRCDPISGHTALYWYRQSLGQGLEFLIYFQGNSAPDKSGLPSDRFSAERTGGSVSTLTIQRTQQEDSAVYLCASSSLAGEVSEQFFGPGTRLTVL.